Given below is one TCR beta chain in context. This clone's antigen is unknown. Base qualities are not recorded, but no much larger clone differs from it by a single base. Looking up the germline V gene yields CDR1 ENHRY and CDR2 SYGVKD. V is shortened by 3 bases, J by 4 bases, and the region joining them spans 22 bases. The CDR3 contains 18 residues, cysteine and phenylalanine counted. The retained sequence is limited to the CDR3, 54 bases, with the frame set at the first base. The data are from a study of T cell therapy after organ transplantation (dated by TCRdb to between 2018 and 2020). About the full investigation: Therapy products were autologous CMV-specific T cells expanded in vitro for around 13 days with a peptide pool of 30 HLA class I and II CMV epitopes. Each patient got up to 6 T cell doses, given every 2 weeks, and was then monitored for around 27 weeks after finishing therapy. Of the approximately 10 patients, eight were classified as clinical responders and two as nonresponders. Across 2 to 6 intravenous infusions, patients got a median of 1.92 x 10^8 CMV-specific T cells. Blood samples for the short-term post-therapy time point were collected 4 to 8 weeks after therapy was completed. A follow-up TRBV repertoire analysis was performed on an open-label phase I trial of autologous CMV-specific adoptive T cell therapy in solid-organ transplant recipients. Long-term post-therapy samples were available for only about 75% of the 10 patients.

The immunoSEQ two-step, bias-controlled multiplex PCR assay was used to amplify TRB CDR3 regions from genomic DNA. Sequencing of CDR3 libraries was carried out on an Illumina NextSeq 500. The authors' pipeline ran thus. The immunoSEQ Analyzer platform was used for initial alignment and bioinformatics, including bias normalization against synthetic CDR3 analogs. Annotation of V, D and J genes followed the definitions in the IMGT database. VDJtools version 1.1.10 and the R package tcR version 2.2.1.11 were used with default settings for further TRBV analyses. For the GLIPH analysis, version 1.0 was run with default settings. Significant clonotype frequency changes were tested by 2-sided binomial test with Benjamini-Hochberg correction (alpha = 0.01) in CDR3 sequences with at least 5 reads. This is the immuneACCESS table as TCRdb keeps it, with only in-frame sequences that have V and J called. A part of the clones is gone; compared with another copy, unresolved V genes explain less than half, and the rest is unexplained. V, J and clone size are taken as reported in that table, and D and trimming were inferred from the DNA itself. For this sample there are 15,000 to 20,000 clones; 81% appear just once. About a tenth of the sample is held by the ten biggest clonotypes.

Explained via the paper, the time point label denotes: 4-8 weeks after completion of therapy. Solid-organ transplant recipients with drug-resistant/recurrent cytomegalovirus were included as patients. Some ten trial participants were chosen for repertoire analysis on the basis of the availability of post-therapy peripheral blood mononuclear cells. A BD FACSAria III was used to sort viable CD3+CD8+CD4- lymphocytes from PBMCs. The Qiagen DNeasy Kit was used to extract genomic DNA from the sorted cells. What the work shows at the level of the full study, not this receptor alone: Marked pretherapy clonal expansions with minimal repertoire change after therapy were observed in nonresponders. Post-therapy reconstitution appeared to include both transferred clonotypes and endogenous clonotypes not detected in the therapy products. Fold change in CD8 clonality after therapy was inversely correlated with pretherapy clonality, suggesting that less biased repertoires were more receptive to remodeling. The small number of expansions detected in nonresponders may reflect reduced sample coverage resulting from poor CD8+ T cell yield. Because the cohort was small, confounders such as concurrent antirejection and antiviral medications could not be assessed.

This sequence was found in a human patient who had received a solid organ transplant and had CMV disease. Following transplantation, T cells from the graft donor may be among those present. Material: CD8+ T cells from blood, obtained after autologous CMV-specific T cell therapy. Here the chain combines TRBV10-3 and TRBJ1-5, with TRBD1 perhaps the D gene, on 6 matching bases. The DNA is TGTGCCATCAGTGACTTCGAGGGTGCGGGACATATGAATCAGCCCCAGCATTTT. Translated, this is CAISDFEGAGHMNQPQHF.